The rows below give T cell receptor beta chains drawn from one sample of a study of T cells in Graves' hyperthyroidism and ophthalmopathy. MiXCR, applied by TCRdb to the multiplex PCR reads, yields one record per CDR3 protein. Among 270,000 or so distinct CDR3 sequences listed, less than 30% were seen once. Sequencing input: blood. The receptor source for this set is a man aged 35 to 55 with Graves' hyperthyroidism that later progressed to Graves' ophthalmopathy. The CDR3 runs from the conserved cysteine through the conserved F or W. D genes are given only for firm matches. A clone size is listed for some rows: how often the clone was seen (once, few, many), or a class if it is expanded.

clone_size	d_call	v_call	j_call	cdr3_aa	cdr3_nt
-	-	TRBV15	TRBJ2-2	CATSRALAVITGELFF	TGTGCCACCAGCAGAGCACTAGCTGTAATCACCGGGGAGCTGTTTTTT
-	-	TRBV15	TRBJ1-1	CATSRTKMNTEAFF	TGTGCCACCAGCAGAACCAAGATGAACACTGAAGCTTTCTTT
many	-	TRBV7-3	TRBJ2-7	CAFGRDYEQYF	TGTGCCTTCGGCAGGGACTACGAGCAGTACTTC
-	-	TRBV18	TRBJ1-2	CASSLDTYYDYTF	TGTGCCAGCTCATTGGACACCTACTATGACTACACCTTC
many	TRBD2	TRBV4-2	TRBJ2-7	CASSQEGLADSYEQYF	TGTGCCAGCAGCCAAGAGGGGCTAGCGGATTCCTACGAGCAGTACTTC
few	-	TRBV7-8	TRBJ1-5	CASRPRDRNQPQHF	TGTGCCAGCAGACCCCGGGACCGCAATCAGCCCCAGCATTTT
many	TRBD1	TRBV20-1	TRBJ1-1	CSARGVNTEAFF	TGCAGTGCCAGGGGGGTGAACACTGAAGCTTTCTTT
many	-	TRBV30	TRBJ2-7	CAWRGRKIPYEQYF	TGTGCCTGGAGGGGACGGAAGATTCCCTACGAGCAGTACTTC
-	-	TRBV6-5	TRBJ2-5	CASSYGSGAQYF	TGTGCCAGCAGTTACGGGTCGGGGGCCCAGTACTTC
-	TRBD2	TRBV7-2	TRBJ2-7	CASSDSGRKLPYEQYF	TGTGCCAGCAGCGATAGCGGGAGGAAACTCCCCTACGAGCAGTACTTC
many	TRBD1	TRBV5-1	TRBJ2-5	CASSRDRVLETQYF	TGCGCCAGCAGCCGGGACAGGGTTTTGGAGACCCAGTACTTC
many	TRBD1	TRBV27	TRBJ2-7	CASSLLGTADYEQYF	TGTGCCAGCAGTCTACTCGGGACAGCGGATTACGAGCAGTACTTC
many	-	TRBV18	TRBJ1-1	CASSEGEGNTEAFF	TGTGCCAGCTCAGAAGGGGAGGGGAACACTGAAGCTTTCTTT
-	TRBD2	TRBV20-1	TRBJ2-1	CSAPSLAGKQFF	TGCAGTGCTCCATCGTTAGCGGGAAAGCAGTTCTTC
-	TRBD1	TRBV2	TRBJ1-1	CASITNWDRAAEAFF	TGTGCCAGCATTACGAATTGGGACAGGGCGGCGGAAGCTTTCTTT
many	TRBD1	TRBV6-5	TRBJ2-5	CASSYTGTGRETQYF	TGTGCCAGCAGTTACACCGGGACAGGGCGAGAGACCCAGTACTTC
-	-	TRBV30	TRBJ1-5	CAWSAEGDQPQHF	TGTGCCTGGAGTGCCGAGGGCGATCAGCCCCAGCATTTT